Following are 17 T cell receptor beta chains from one sample sequenced in a study of T cells in women clearing cervical HPV infection. Generated by immunoSEQ multiplex PCR, the TCRdb table keeps only in-frame clones and is missing some. Its listing shows 25,000 to 35,000 clones. Sequenced: blood buffy coat. These receptors all come from a woman between 18 and 70 years old with a cervical HPV16 infection that either progressed to CIN3+ or cleared (not recorded which).

Notes on this clone: Read coverage stops 3 residues before the CDR3 terminus; the germline J gene supplies the remainder. V gene TRBV5-1 combines with J gene TRBJ2-5; TRBD2 matches at 11 bases. Trimming cost V 2 bases and J 1 base; bases outside gene matches: 4. Germline values: CDR1 SGHRS, CDR2 YFSETQ. This CDR3 has 16 amino acids. The CDR3 region is CASSFTSGSFQETQYF. The CDR3 bases that were read are TGCGCCAGCAGCTTTACTAGCGGGAGCTTCCAAGAGACC.

Points on this clone: The read ends 3 residues before the CDR3 terminus; that terminus is restored from the germline J gene. The chain has TRBV27 and TRBJ1-6; 10 nucleotides align to TRBD1. Trimming removed 8 bases from V and 10 bases from J; junction bases left unmatched: 8. Germline assignment: CDR1 MNHEY and CDR2 SMNVEV (reference sequence). This CDR3 spans 14 amino acids. The CDR3 bases that were read are TGTGCCAGCTCCGGGACAGGGGCAGTCTCACCC. It encodes CASSGTGAVSP. Given in full, the CDR3 is CASSGTGAVSPLHF.

As to this clone: The observed sequence ends 3 residues before the CDR3 terminus, with the missing tail filled in from the germline J gene. The chain couples TRBV29-1 to TRBJ2-3; 9 positions agree with TRBD2. Germline V gene data show CDR1 as SQVTM and CDR2 as ANQGSEA. This CDR3 comprises 15 residues. V was clipped by 6 bases and J by 2 bases; unmatched bases: 9. CDR3 sequence reads: CSVARLAAHTDTQYF. The covered CDR3 bases are TGCAGCGTCGCCAGACTAGCGGCACACACAGATACG.

A note on this clone: The read ends 3 residues before the CDR3 terminus; that terminus is restored from the germline J gene. The genes are TRBV10-2 and TRBJ2-5; TRBD2 matches at 11 bases. CDR1 and CDR2 (germline): WSHSY, SAAADI. The ends lost 5 bases at V and 0 bases at J; junction bases unmatched: 11. The CDR3 spans 18 residues. The CDR3 DNA, read in part, is TGCGCCAGCAGTCCAACTAGACTAGCGGGGTCCTACCAAGAGACC. As protein: CASSPTRLAGSYQET. The complete CDR3 sequence is CASSPTRLAGSYQETQYF.

Details on this clone: From the germline J gene comes the end of the CDR3, since the read stops 3 residues before it. This sequence joins TRBV19 and TRBJ2-7; D gene unclear. The CDR3 totals 14 residues. The ends were cut back, 1 base at V and 2 bases at J, with 9 bases in the middle. CDR1 is LNHDA, CDR2 SQIVND, per germline (reference sequence). The part of the CDR3 DNA that was read is TGTGCCAGTAGTATAGCCATAGGGCCCTACGAG. Encoded protein: CASSIAIGPYE. From start to end, the CDR3 is CASSIAIGPYEQYF.

With regard to this clone: The sequence runs out 3 residues before the end of the CDR3; the remainder is reconstructed from the germline J gene. V gene TRBV5-6 combines with J gene TRBJ1-2; 10 bases fit TRBD1. Germline CDR1 and CDR2: SGHDT and YYEEEE. The CDR3 spans 13 residues. CDR3 DNA, as far as it was read: TGTGCCAGCAGCCAGGGACAGGGGAACATC. Its translation is CASSQGQGNI. The whole CDR3 protein reads CASSQGQGNIYTF. Using reference TRBV5-6 and TRBJ1-2 for the parts outside the CDR3, the full variable domain is DAGVTQSPTHLIKTRGQQVTLRCSPKSGHDTVSWYQQALGQGPQFIFQYYEEEERQRGNFPDRFSGHQFPNYSSELNVNALLLGDSALYLCASSQGQGNIYTFGSGTRLTVV.

In regard to this clone: The read is 3 residues too short to cover the CDR3 end, so that end is filled in from the germline J gene. The chain links TRBV7-2 to TRBJ1-1; D call uncertain. The ends were cut back, 5 bases at V and 3 bases at J, with 10 bases in the middle. The CDR3 sequence is 13 residues long. From germline, CDR1 is SGHTA and CDR2 FQGNSA. CDR3 sequence: CASSPRGYTEAFF. CDR3 DNA (partial): TGTGCCAGCAGCCCACGGGGTTACACTGAA.

Note on this clone: Read sequence stops 3 residues before the CDR3 end, and the germline J gene provides the missing end. The V call is TRBV20-1, the J call TRBJ2-5, with 13 bases that match TRBD2. V lost 3 bases and J lost 4; bases outside the gene matches: 5. Germline lookup yields CDR1 DFQATT and CDR2 SNEGSKA (reference sequence). This CDR3 is built from 15 residues. This CDR3 is CSARGLAGRGETQYF. The sequenced part of the CDR3 DNA is TGCAGTGCTAGGGGACTAGCGGGACGGGGAGAGACC.

Notes on this clone: Read coverage stops 3 residues before the CDR3 terminus; the germline J gene supplies the remainder. The gene calls are TRBV10-3 and TRBJ2-7; tentatively, D is TRBD2 (5 bases). This CDR3 is built from 15 residues. With 0 bases removed from V and 4 bases from J, the gap between germline ends came to 13 bases. The germline V gene encodes CDR1 ENHRY and CDR2 SYGVKD. CDR3 DNA (partial): TGTGCCATCAGTGAGTCGGGCAGCGGAGGATACGAG. Its protein is CAISESGSGGYE. The whole CDR3 sequence reads CAISESGSGGYEQYF.

Worth noting for this clone: The read ends 3 residues early relative to the CDR3; the germline J gene fills the gap. V is TRBV7-9 and J is TRBJ2-7; TRBD2 matches at 7 bases. J lost 5 bases, V lost 1 base, and 8 bases had no gene match. The CDR3 spans 15 residues. Germline V CDR1 and CDR2: SEHNR, FQNEAQ (reference sequence). The part of the CDR3 DNA that was read is TGTGCCAGCAGCTTAGGATTAGCGGGTGGCGACGAG. This codes for CASSLGLAGGDE. The entire CDR3 sequence reads CASSLGLAGGDEQYF.

Note on this clone: The read ends 3 residues early relative to the CDR3; the germline J gene fills the gap. This chain connects TRBV5-1 to TRBJ2-3; TRBD2 matches at 13 bases. Trimming took 5 bases from V and 5 from J; bases not matched to a gene: 8. Germline V gene sequence: CDR1 SGHRS, CDR2 YFSETQ. This CDR3 spans 16 amino acids. CDR3 region: CASSLGLAGTGDTQYF. The part of the CDR3 DNA that was read is TGCGCCAGCAGTCTGGGACTAGCGGGGACTGGAGATACG.

Of note for this clone: The CDR3 extends 3 residues past the end of the read, so its final part is completed from the germline J gene. This chain joins TRBV19 and TRBJ2-4; weak D call: TRBD2 (6 bases). The CDR3 loop spans 12 amino acids. The germline V gene encodes CDR1 LNHDA and CDR2 SQIVND (reference sequence). The CDR3 loop reads CASKREFGGQYF. The sequenced CDR3 bases are TGTGCCAGTAAACGGGAATTCGGGGGT.

As concerns this clone: The CDR3 extends 3 residues past the end of the read, so its final part is completed from the germline J gene. The chain combines TRBV28 with TRBJ2-3; TRBD1 aligns across 7 bases. CDR3 size: 11 residues. Germline lookup yields CDR1 MDHEN and CDR2 SYDVKM. The part of the CDR3 DNA that was read is TGTGCCAGGTGGACAGGTCTGTCG. This codes for CARWTGLS. The full-length CDR3 reads as CARWTGLSQYF.

CDR3 amino acids: CAWSYYNDYTF. CDR3 DNA, as far as it was read: TGTGCCTGGAGTTACTACAATGAC. J is TRBJ1-2 and V is TRBV30; D is ambiguous. The CDR3 is cut off 3 residues early in the read; its end comes from the germline J gene. The V gene's germline CDR1 is GTSNPN and CDR2 SVGIG (reference sequence). CDR3 size: 11 residues.

With regard to this clone: With the read ending 3 residues before the CDR3 end, the germline J gene is used to fill in that end. The V gene is TRBV5-4, the J gene TRBJ2-7, with 7 bases that match TRBD2. Germline V CDR1 and CDR2: SGHNT, YYREEE (reference sequence). The V segment lost 3 bases and the J segment 0 bases; nucleotides outside the gene matches: 9. There are 16 residues in the CDR3. The CDR3 here is CASSSGGLSSSYEQYF. The sequenced CDR3 bases are TGTGCCAGCAGCTCTGGGGGACTATCGAGCTCCTACGAG.

As to this clone: The DNA ends 3 residues before the CDR3 does, and the rest of the CDR3 is filled in from the germline J gene. The V gene is TRBV13, the J gene TRBJ2-1, with 9 bases that match TRBD2. The V gene's germline CDR1 is PRHDT and CDR2 FYEKMQ (reference sequence). Trimming at V came to 4 bases and at J to 9 bases, leaving 10 bases not matched to a gene. This CDR3 has 15 residues. The CDR3 sequence: CASSSRTSVSGEQFF. The part of the CDR3 DNA that was read is TGTGCCAGCAGCTCCCGGACTAGCGTGTCGGGTGAG.

Regarding this clone: The read ends 3 residues early relative to the CDR3; the germline J gene fills the gap. The chain couples TRBV20-1 to TRBJ2-1, with D possibly being TRBD1 (5 bases). Trimming removed 0 bases from V and 7 bases from J, with 13 bases in between. From germline, CDR1 is DFQATT and CDR2 SNEGSKA (reference sequence). The CDR3 totals 14 residues. CDR3 sequence: CSARDGLGLNEQFF. The part of the CDR3 DNA that was read is TGCAGTGCTAGAGATGGTTTGGGGCTAAATGAG.